These T cell receptor beta chains were read from a single sample in a study of CD4 T cell repertoires in COVID-19. TCRdb keeps only in-frame clones here, not all; method: immunoSEQ multiplex PCR. The table includes 7,500 to 8,500 clones, 84% detected once. The sequencing here drew on effector memory CD4+ T cells from blood, taken before the COVID-19 pandemic. The receptors originated from a human donor who had COVID-19. The CDR3 runs from the conserved cysteine through the conserved F or W. Size is stated for part of the rows, as once, few or many counts, or as a class when the clone is expanded.

TRBV6-1,NA,CASSEAHGGGGNQPQHF
TRBV6-1,once,CASRRVGESGEKLFF
TRBV27,NA,CASSLWPRYQETQYF
TRBV6-4,NA,CASSDGRLSAPIEQYF
TRBV6-5,NA,CASRSTGGREKLFF
TRBV5-8,once,CASSFGTGDTEKLFF
TRBV10-3,few,CAISTGTSHEQFF
TRBV29-1,NA,CSVGDRAGYGYTF
TRBV2,NA,CASRFSGPSYNEQFF
TRBV2,NA,CASSEAVEGVQYF
TRBV19,NA,CASSKSSGGLSEQFF
TRBV5-1,NA,CASSEGTDTQYF
TRBV6-1,NA,CASSESPGGVVGYTF
TRBV5-1,NA,CASTPGGGVVATDTQYF
TRBV2,NA,CASSALVGSPDTQYF
TRBV6-1,NA,CASSELVQSNVLTF
TRBV7-2,NA,CASSVSPGHPYEQYF
TRBV6-6,NA,CASSYGQTGANVLTF
TRBV2,NA,CASSQTREQFF
TRBV5-8,NA,CASSHGREGTVETQYF
TRBV6-6,NA,CASSQGTGSTEAFF
TRBV6-6,NA,CASSYSNRREGNEQFF
TRBV6-1,NA,CASTVESSGNTIYF
TRBV6-1,NA,CASSETRFQPQHF
TRBV29-1,NA,CSVERPTNTGELFF
TRBV6-1,NA,CASSFRGTEAFF
TRBV2,NA,CASSEQGQGDSPLHF
TRBV10-3,once,CAIRTRGENTEAFF
TRBV11-2,NA,CASSIGGMGTEAFF
TRBV11-3,NA,CASSLDGTLYNEQFF
TRBV6-6,NA,CASRPPGLAGAKYF
TRBV11-3,NA,CASSGGAGNTIYF
TRBV7-9,NA,CASSLSGTNYGYTF
TRBV28,NA,CASSLIRGLNYGYTF
TRBV10-3,NA,CAISDGRTTGNTIYF
TRBV5-1,NA,CASRLGQGNTEAFF
TRBV5-1,NA,CASSSTALDIQYF
TRBV10-3,few,CAIRREGVNEQYF
TRBV6-1,NA,CASSVAETYEQYF
TRBV5-8,NA,CASSRGVVAGELFF
TRBV18,NA,CASSPLGADTEAFF
TRBV9,NA,CASSVADRGSHTEAFF
TRBV19,NA,CASSMGRDLEQYF
TRBV6-5,NA,CASSTETGAEGKLFF
TRBV6-4,NA,CASSLSGGETQYF
TRBV2,NA,CASSLRYLTEAFF